Each of the 23 T cell receptor beta chains below was sequenced from the same sample in a study of cytomegalovirus exposure and HLA in healthy donors (TCRdb year 2017). Libraries were built with the immunoSEQ multiplex PCR assay. For the multiplex PCR, a mixture combining 60 forward primers for TCR Vbeta segments and 13 reverse primers for TCR Jbeta segments was used. Sourced from immuneACCESS, this table was stored by TCRdb with only in-frame sequences that have V and J called. A share of the clones is absent; for the studies checked, an unresolved V gene accounts for under half, and the remainder has no known explanation. The sample data list 150,000 to 160,000 clones, and 70% to 80% of these were observed just once. The ten largest clonotypes hold 7.7% of the sample. Material: PBMCs. Every receptor here comes from a man aged 25-45 years in good health and CMV-seropositive.

The chain couples TRBV18 to TRBJ1-2; no firm D call. The CDR3 has 11 residues. The germline V gene has CDR1 KGHSH and CDR2 LQKENI. With 3 bases removed from V and 7 bases from J, the gap between germline ends came to 6 bases. The CDR3, as DNA: TGTGCCAGCTCACCTGGACTTGGCTACACCTTC. Its protein is CASSPGLGYTF.

This clone ranks as medium-sized (0.01 to 0.1%). The CDR3 region is CASSTNRGHTEAFF. CDR3 sequence (DNA): TGTGCCAGTAGTACCAACAGGGGCCACACTGAAGCTTTCTTT. The chain employs TRBV19 and TRBJ1-1, with 7 bases that match TRBD1. The V segment lost 4 bases and the J segment 3 bases; nucleotides outside the gene matches: 5. In germline, CDR1 is LNHDA, CDR2 SQIVND (reference sequence). This CDR3 is built from 14 residues.

The chain joins TRBV2 to TRBJ2-7, with a possible D match to TRBD1 (5 bases). Germline V gives CDR1 SNHLY, CDR2 FYNNEI. Trimming removed 9 bases from V and 4 bases from J, with 16 bases in between. The CDR3 has 13 residues. The CDR3 reads CASDSLTTYEQYF. The CDR3 DNA reads as TGTGCCAGTGACAGTCTTACCACTTACGAGCAGTACTTC.

The chain combines TRBV5-1 with TRBJ1-1, with 11 bases fitting TRBD1. J was trimmed by 3 bases and V by 0 bases; bases with no gene match: 10. CDR3 length equals 18 residues. The germline V gene has CDR1 SGHRS and CDR2 YFSETQ. The CDR3 nucleotides read TGCGCCAGCAGCTTGGGGCCGAGAGGGACAGGGGGTCACACTGAAGCTTTCTTT. Encoded protein: CASSLGPRGTGGHTEAFF.

This chain joins TRBV9 and TRBJ1-2, with D unresolved. CDR1 and CDR2 (germline): SGDLS, YYNGEE. This CDR3 is built from 12 residues. With 2 bases removed from V and 4 bases from J, the gap between germline ends came to 6 bases. The CDR3 here is CASSVGLYGYTF. CDR3 coding DNA: TGTGCCAGCAGCGTTGGGCTCTATGGCTACACCTTC.

The genes are TRBV7-3 and TRBJ2-1, with 13 bases aligning to TRBD2. Germline CDR1 and CDR2: SGHTA and FQGTGA. CDR3 length: 16 amino acids. Trimming cost V 5 bases and J 9 bases; bases outside gene matches: 10. The CDR3 protein is CASSPSLAGGPGEQFF. Written as DNA, the CDR3 is TGTGCCAGCAGCCCGTCACTAGCGGGAGGGCCCGGTGAGCAGTTCTTC.

V and J are TRBV4-3 and TRBJ2-7; 10 nucleotides agree with TRBD2. Germline V gives CDR1 LGHNA, CDR2 YSLEER. This CDR3 is built from 16 residues. The J segment lost 4 bases and the V segment lost 4 bases, leaving 10 bases of the junction unmatched. The DNA of the CDR3 is TGCGCCAGCAGCCGGAGGGGAGCGGGGGGGCTTTACGAGCAGTACTTC. Residues: CASSRRGAGGLYEQYF.

This clone appeared once. The V call is TRBV6-5, the J call TRBJ2-7, with D unresolved. The germline V and J ends were trimmed by 6 bases and 1 base, with 4 bases remaining between them. CDR1 MNHEY and CDR2 SVGAGI come from the germline V gene. The CDR3 is made up of 11 amino acids. The CDR3 loop is CASRSSYEQYF. CDR3 DNA sequence: TGTGCCAGCAGGAGTTCCTACGAGCAGTACTTC.

This rearrangement joins TRBV4-3 to TRBJ1-2; D may be TRBD1 (5 bases). The ends were cut back, 0 bases at V and 0 bases at J, with 8 bases in the middle. Germline V gene data show CDR1 as LGHNA and CDR2 as YSLEER. The CDR3 consists of 15 residues. Here the CDR3 reads CASSQETGANYGYTF. The CDR3 coding sequence is TGCGCCAGCAGCCAAGAAACAGGAGCTAACTATGGCTACACCTTC.

The chain links TRBV10-2 to TRBJ2-5; 8 bases are shared with TRBD2. Germline values: CDR1 WSHSY, CDR2 SAAADI. The V segment lost 0 bases and the J segment 6 bases; nucleotides outside the gene matches: 3. This CDR3 region has 14 residues. CDR3 bases: TGCGCCAGCAGTGAGTCCAGCGGGAGTCAGACCCAGTACTTC. Protein sequence: CASSESSGSQTQYF.

V gene TRBV27 combines with J gene TRBJ2-1, with TRBD1 matching 7 bases. Losses at the gene ends were 6 bases for V and 4 bases for J; bases not matched to a gene: 9. The CDR3 runs to 15 residues. Germline loops: CDR1 MNHEY, CDR2 SMNVEV (reference sequence). The CDR3, as DNA: TGTGCCAGCAGCATCGGACAGGCCGTTTACAATGAGCAGTTCTTC. Its translation is CASSIGQAVYNEQFF.

This sequence joins TRBV28 and TRBJ1-4; 7 bases match TRBD1. V trimming: 9 bases; J trimming: 7 bases; junction bases outside the gene matches: 14. Germline loops: CDR1 MDHEN, CDR2 SYDVKM. There are 15 residues in the CDR3. As DNA, the CDR3 is TGTGCCAGTTTTCAAGACTCAGGGGGTGTTGAAAAACTGTTTTTT. Its protein is CASFQDSGGVEKLFF.

The DNA of the CDR3 is TGTGCCAGCCCTACCCACGGGCGGGAGAGGAACACCGGGGAGCTGTTTTTT. This encodes CASPTHGRERNTGELFF. The V call is TRBV11-2, the J call TRBJ2-2; 7 nucleotides align to TRBD2. The V segment lost 8 bases and the J segment 1 base; nucleotides outside the gene matches: 13. Germline V CDR1 and CDR2: SGHAT, FQNNGV. The CDR3 is 17 residues long. The full variable domain, completed using reference TRBV11-2 and TRBJ2-2, is EAGVAQSPRYKIIEKRQSVAFWCNPISGHATLYWYQQILGQGPKLLIQFQNNGVVDDSQLPKDRFSAERLKGVDSTLKIQPAKLEDSAVYLCASPTHGRERNTGELFFGEGSRLTVL.

This clone was counted only a few times. The chain combines TRBV10-3 with TRBJ2-3, with D perhaps matching TRBD1 (6 bases). Germline V gene data show CDR1 as ENHRY and CDR2 as SYGVKD. CDR3 length equals 15 residues. V was cut by 6 bases and J by 0 bases, with 13 bases left in between. CDR3 in amino acids: CAIRGPGASTDTQYF. The DNA for the CDR3 is TGTGCCATCAGGGGACCAGGGGCTAGCACAGATACGCAGTATTTT.

V usage is TRBV10-1 and J usage is TRBJ2-2; D unresolved. V was pared by 2 bases and J by 5 bases, with 9 bases between. The CDR3 contains 14 residues. Germline assignment: CDR1 WNHNN and CDR2 SYGVQD (reference sequence). The CDR3: CASSEELKTGELFF. The CDR3 DNA reads as TGCGCCAGCAGTGAGGAACTAAAAACCGGGGAGCTGTTTTTT.

V is TRBV19 and J is TRBJ2-1; 7 bases line up with TRBD1. J gave up 5 bases and V 6 bases, and 1 base lay outside the gene matches. The CDR3 loop spans 12 amino acids. Germline V CDR1 and CDR2: LNHDA, SQIVND (reference sequence). CDR3 amino acids: CASRGTDNEQFF. CDR3 coding DNA: TGTGCCAGTAGAGGGACAGACAATGAGCAGTTCTTC.

This clone was seen just once. The chain employs TRBV2 and TRBJ1-5; maybe TRBD1 (5 bases). Trimming pared 9 bases from V and 2 bases from J, leaving 17 bases between. Germline assignment: CDR1 SNHLY and CDR2 FYNNEI. The CDR3 has 15 amino acids. Here the CDR3 DNA reads TGTGCCAGTGGAGGGGAACAATGGGGCAATCAGCCCCAGCATTTT. This sequence encodes CASGGEQWGNQPQHF.

The chain links TRBV5-4 to TRBJ2-1; D is perhaps TRBD1 (6 bases). Trimming shortened V by 0 bases and J by 2 bases, and 15 bases separated the two germline ends. This CDR3 spans 17 amino acids. Germline values: CDR1 SGHNT, CDR2 YYREEE (reference sequence). DNA for the CDR3: TGTGCCAGCAGCTTGGAGGGGGTGGGAAGGGCCTACAATGAGCAGTTCTTC. Translating gives CASSLEGVGRAYNEQFF.

The chain combines TRBV28 with TRBJ2-7; 9 bases map to TRBD1. Germline V CDR1 and CDR2: MDHEN, SYDVKM. V lost 6 bases, J lost 5 bases, and 8 bases stayed unmatched. The CDR3 sequence is 14 residues long. CDR3 sequence (DNA): TGTGCCAGCAGCCCGGGGACAGGGATGCACGAGCAGTACTTC. Amino acids: CASSPGTGMHEQYF.

This rearrangement joins TRBV21-1 to TRBJ2-7; the table's D call of TRBD1 was not tested on the DNA. TRBV21-1 is annotated as a pseudogene. The CDR3 is 14 residues long. Written as DNA, the CDR3 is TGTGCCAGCAGCAAAAATAGGGGTTCCCACGAGCAGTACTTC. It specifies CASSKNRGSHEQYF.

J is TRBJ1-5 and V is TRBV4-1, with unresolved D. Germline V gene sequence: CDR1 MGHRA, CDR2 YSYEKL. V lost 4 bases and J 0 bases, leaving 13 bases between the germline ends. This CDR3 has 16 amino acids. CDR3 in amino acids: CASSLAPGPSNQPQHF. DNA of the CDR3: TGCGCCAGCAGCCTAGCTCCCGGCCCTAGCAATCAGCCCCAGCATTTT.

This clone has a handful of counts. The chain uses TRBV5-8 and TRBJ1-4; possibly TRBD1 for D (6 bases). V was cut by 0 bases and J by 8 bases, with 11 bases left in between. This CDR3 spans 14 amino acids. Germline V gives CDR1 SGHTS, CDR2 YDEGEE. This chain's CDR3 is CASSLVQGNEKLFF. Written as DNA, the CDR3 is TGTGCCAGCAGCTTGGTCCAGGGGAACGAAAAACTGTTTTTT.

This clone was seen just once. The chain joins TRBV9 to TRBJ2-7; D gene ambiguous. CDR1 is SGDLS, CDR2 YYNGEE, per germline. Trimming cost V 0 bases and J 2 bases, with 12 bases left between them. This CDR3 has 15 amino acids. Here the CDR3 reads CASSVGPRQPYEQYF. CDR3 bases: TGTGCCAGCAGCGTAGGCCCGCGGCAGCCCTACGAGCAGTACTTC.